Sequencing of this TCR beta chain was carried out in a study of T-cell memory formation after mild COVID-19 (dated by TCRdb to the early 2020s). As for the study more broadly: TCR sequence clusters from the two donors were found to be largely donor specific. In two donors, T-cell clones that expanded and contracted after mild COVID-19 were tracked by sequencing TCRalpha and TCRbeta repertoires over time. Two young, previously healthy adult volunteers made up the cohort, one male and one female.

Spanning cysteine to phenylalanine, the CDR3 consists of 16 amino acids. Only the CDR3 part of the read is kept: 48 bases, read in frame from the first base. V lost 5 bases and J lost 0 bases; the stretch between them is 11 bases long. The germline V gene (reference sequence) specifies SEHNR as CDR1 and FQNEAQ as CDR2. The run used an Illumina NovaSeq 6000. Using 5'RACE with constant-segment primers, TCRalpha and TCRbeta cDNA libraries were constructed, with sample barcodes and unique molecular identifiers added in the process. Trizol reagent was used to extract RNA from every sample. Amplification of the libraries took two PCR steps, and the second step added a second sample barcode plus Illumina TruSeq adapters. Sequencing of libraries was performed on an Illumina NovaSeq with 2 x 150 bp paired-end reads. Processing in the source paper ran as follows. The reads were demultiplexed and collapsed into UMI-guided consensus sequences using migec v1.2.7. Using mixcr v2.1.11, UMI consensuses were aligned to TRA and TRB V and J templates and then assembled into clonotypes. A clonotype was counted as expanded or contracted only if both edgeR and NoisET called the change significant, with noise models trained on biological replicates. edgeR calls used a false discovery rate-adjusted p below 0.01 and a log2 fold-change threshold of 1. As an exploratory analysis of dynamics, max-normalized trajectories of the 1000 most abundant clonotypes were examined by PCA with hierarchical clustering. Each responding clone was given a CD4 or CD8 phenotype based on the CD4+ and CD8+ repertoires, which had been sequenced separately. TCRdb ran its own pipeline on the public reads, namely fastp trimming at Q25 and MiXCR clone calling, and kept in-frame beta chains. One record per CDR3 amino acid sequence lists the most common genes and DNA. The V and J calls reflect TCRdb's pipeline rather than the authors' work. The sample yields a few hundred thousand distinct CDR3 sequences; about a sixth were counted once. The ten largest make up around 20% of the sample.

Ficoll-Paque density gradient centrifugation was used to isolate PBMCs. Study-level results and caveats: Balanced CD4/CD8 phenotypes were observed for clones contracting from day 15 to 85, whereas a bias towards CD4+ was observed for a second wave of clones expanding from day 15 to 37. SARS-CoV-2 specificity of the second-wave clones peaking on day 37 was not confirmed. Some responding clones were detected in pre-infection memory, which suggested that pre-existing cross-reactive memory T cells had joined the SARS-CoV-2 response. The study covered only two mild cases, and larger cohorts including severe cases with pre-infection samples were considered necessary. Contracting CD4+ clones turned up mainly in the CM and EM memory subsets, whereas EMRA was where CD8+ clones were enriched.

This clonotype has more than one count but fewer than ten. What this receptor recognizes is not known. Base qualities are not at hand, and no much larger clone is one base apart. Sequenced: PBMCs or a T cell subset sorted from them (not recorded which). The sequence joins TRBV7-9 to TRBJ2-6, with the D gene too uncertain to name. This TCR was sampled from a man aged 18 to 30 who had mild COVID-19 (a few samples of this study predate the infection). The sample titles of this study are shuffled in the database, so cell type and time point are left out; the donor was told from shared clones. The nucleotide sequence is TGTGCCAGCAGCCAAGGCGGACGCTCTGGGGCCAACGTCCTGACTTTC. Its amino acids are CASSQGGRSGANVLTF.